Sequencing of this T cell receptor (beta chain) was carried out in a study of blood T cell repertoires in COVID-19. Across the whole study: The United States, Italy and Spain were the sources of the acute and convalescent COVID-19 samples. T cells, B-cell-depleted T cells, or PBMCs provided the cDNA or gDNA that served as material.

Per the original methods: Amplification of reference gene primers was used by the study to estimate nucleated cell counts. TCRdb's copy holds only in-frame clones and misses some; the assay was immunoSEQ multiplex PCR. The V and J calls and clone size were taken over from that table, and D and trimming were inferred from the DNA. The sample shows about 260,000 clones, around 90% of them seen only once. CDR1 and CDR2 (germline): GTSNPN, SVGIG (reference sequence). The CDR3 is 12 residues long. Trimming left V 3 bases short and J 8 bases short, with 13 bases between. The sample taken for sequencing was peripheral blood. The receptor's source is a human donor in a cohort sampled during active COVID-19. The V and J genes are TRBV30 and TRBJ1-2; tentatively, D is TRBD1 (5 bases). The CDR3 sequence: CAWRYGAEGYTF. The CDR3 coding sequence is TGTGCCTGGAGGTATGGGGCGGAAGGCTACACCTTC.